A selection of T cell receptor beta chains follows, all from one sample in a study of cytomegalovirus exposure and HLA in healthy donors. The protocol was immunoSEQ multiplex PCR, while the TCRdb copy is restricted to in-frame clones and leaves out a portion. The table records 180,000 or so clones, around 76% of them present only once. Sequenced input: PBMCs. These receptors all come from a woman aged 25 to 45 in good health and CMV-seropositive. CDR3s include the opening cysteine and the closing phenylalanine or tryptophan. D genes are given only for firm matches. Rows may omit the clone size; those that give it use once, few, many or a size class.

V	J	size	D	CDR3	DNA
TRBV9	TRBJ2-1	-	TRBD2	CASSVRDYYNEQFF	TGTGCCAGCAGCGTGCGGGACTACTACAATGAGCAGTTCTTC
TRBV7-9	TRBJ2-2	-	-	CASSLEGTGGSGELFF	TGTGCCAGCAGCTTAGAAGGGACGGGGGGCTCCGGGGAGCTGTTTTTT
TRBV5-1	TRBJ1-2	few	-	CASSLETGTGYTF	TGCGCCAGCAGCTTGGAAACAGGGACGGGCTACACCTTC
TRBV19	TRBJ1-1	once	TRBD1	CASTTGGGNGFF	TGTGCCAGTACCACAGGGGGCGGGAATGGTTTCTTT
TRBV9	TRBJ2-3	-	-	CASTPQGGSDTQYF	TGTGCCAGCACCCCCCAGGGGGGCTCAGATACGCAGTATTTT
TRBV7-9	TRBJ1-5	few	-	CASSATEAGNQPQHF	TGTGCCAGCAGCGCCACGGAGGCTGGCAATCAGCCCCAGCATTTT
TRBV7-8	TRBJ1-2	-	TRBD1	CASSAIATGAYGYTF	TGTGCCAGCAGCGCTATTGCTACAGGGGCCTATGGCTACACCTTC
TRBV27	TRBJ2-4	-	TRBD2	CASSRTSGRAPGLAKNIQYF	TGTGCCAGCAGCAGAACTAGCGGGAGGGCCCCCGGCCTAGCCAAAAACATTCAGTACTTC
TRBV15	TRBJ2-7	few	TRBD2	CATSRGTSAYEQYF	TGTGCCACCAGCAGGGGGACTAGTGCCTACGAGCAGTACTTC
TRBV27	TRBJ1-2	-	-	CASRDPGNYGYTF	TGTGCCAGCAGAGACCCAGGGAACTATGGCTACACCTTC
TRBV6-5	TRBJ1-3	-	-	CASSYSGGALGNTIYF	TGTGCCAGCAGTTACTCCGGGGGGGCGCTTGGAAACACCATATATTTT
TRBV6-6	TRBJ1-2	-	-	CASSYSRGSFNYGYTF	TGTGCCAGCAGTTACTCGCGCGGAAGTTTCAACTATGGCTACACCTTC
TRBV6-1	TRBJ2-7	-	TRBD1	CASSGDRATYEQYF	TGTGCCAGCAGTGGGGACAGGGCCACCTACGAGCAGTACTTC
TRBV5-6	TRBJ2-7	once	-	CASTRENFYEQYF	TGTGCCAGCACTCGGGAGAACTTCTACGAGCAGTACTTC
TRBV18	TRBJ2-1	-	-	CASSPPSSHEQFF	TGTGCCAGCTCACCACCTAGTAGCCATGAGCAGTTCTTC
TRBV4-2	TRBJ2-5	-	-	CASSQDKELASPQETQYF	TGTGCCAGCAGCCAAGATAAGGAATTAGCGTCGCCCCAAGAGACCCAGTACTTC
TRBV28	TRBJ1-5	few	-	CASSLRGGPGNQPQHF	TGTGCCAGCAGTTTAAGGGGTGGGCCGGGCAATCAGCCCCAGCATTTT
TRBV9	TRBJ1-2	-	-	CASSGGQGPANYGYTF	TGTGCCAGCAGCGGGGGTCAGGGCCCAGCTAACTATGGCTACACCTTC
TRBV29-1	TRBJ2-2	-	TRBD1	CSAGGEFRDRSKTGELFF	TGCAGTGCTGGTGGGGAATTTCGGGACAGGAGCAAAACCGGGGAGCTGTTTTTT
TRBV5-4	TRBJ1-6	-	TRBD1	CASSQKQPGQGGSPLHF	TGTGCCAGCAGTCAAAAACAACCGGGACAGGGGGGTTCACCCCTCCACTTT
TRBV5-5	TRBJ2-2	-	TRBD2	CASSLVGSSGAIELFF	TGTGCCAGCAGCTTGGTCGGGTCTAGCGGGGCCATAGAGCTGTTTTTT
TRBV11-2	TRBJ2-1	-	TRBD1	CASSFTGTGRVNEQFF	TGTGCCAGCAGCTTTACCGGGACAGGGAGGGTGAATGAGCAGTTCTTC
TRBV28	TRBJ1-1	-	-	CASRKGGGRLTEAFF	TGTGCCAGCAGGAAAGGGGGGGGGCGTCTTACTGAAGCTTTCTTT
TRBV7-6	TRBJ2-7	-	TRBD1	CASSPLGTGTYEQYF	TGTGCCAGCAGCCCGTTAGGGACAGGCACCTACGAGCAGTACTTC
TRBV10-1	TRBJ2-1	few	-	CASSETIMTYNEQFF	TGCGCCAGCAGTGAGACTATCATGACCTACAATGAGCAGTTCTTC
TRBV19	TRBJ1-1	-	TRBD1	CASSKGTGTNLLTEAFF	TGTGCCAGTAGTAAAGGGACAGGGACGAACTTGTTGACTGAAGCTTTCTTT
TRBV25-1	TRBJ2-2	-	TRBD2	CATSGGGQGTGELFF	TGTGCCACCTCGGGGGGGGGTCAGGGCACCGGGGAGCTGTTTTTT
TRBV4-3	TRBJ2-2	-	-	CASSQEIFDRWSGELFF	TGCGCCAGCAGCCAAGAGATCTTTGACAGGTGGTCTGGGGAGCTGTTTTTT
TRBV2	TRBJ1-2	-	-	CASSVGLYGYTF	TGTGCCAGCAGTGTAGGACTCTATGGCTACACCTTC
TRBV5-1	TRBJ2-5	-	TRBD2	CASSLWSLSGGAQETQYF	TGCGCCAGCAGCTTGTGGTCTCTTAGCGGGGGGGCCCAAGAGACCCAGTACTTC
TRBV6-5	TRBJ1-3	-	-	CASRSGPVSGNTIYF	TGTGCCAGCAGGAGCGGGCCAGTTTCTGGAAACACCATATATTTT
TRBV7-9	TRBJ2-5	-	-	CASSHPLGLFASGETQYF	TGTGCCAGCAGCCACCCTTTGGGGCTCTTCGCGAGCGGGGAGACCCAGTACTTC
TRBV4-1	TRBJ1-2	-	-	CASSQDPLNYGYTF	TGCGCCAGCAGCCAAGATCCCCTAAACTATGGCTACACCTTC
TRBV5-4	TRBJ2-3	many	TRBD2	CASSPTSAHTDTQYF	TGTGCCAGCAGCCCGACTAGCGCTCACACAGATACGCAGTATTTT
TRBV7-2	TRBJ1-5	-	TRBD1	CASSVRGQQPQHF	TGTGCCAGCAGCGTCAGGGGGCAACAGCCCCAGCATTTT
TRBV6-6	TRBJ2-7	once	-	CASSPRGTYEQYF	TGTGCCAGCAGCCCACGCGGGACCTACGAGCAGTACTTC
TRBV29-1	TRBJ1-4	-	-	CSVEDLRTSVEKLFF	TGCAGCGTTGAAGATCTTAGGACATCAGTCGAAAAACTGTTTTTT
TRBV28	TRBJ1-2	-	-	CASSETGSVLYGYTF	TGTGCCAGCAGTGAAACAGGGTCGGTCCTATATGGCTACACCTTC
TRBV6-5	TRBJ2-6	few	TRBD2	CASRGGYGANVLTF	TGTGCCAGCAGGGGGGGGTACGGGGCCAACGTCCTGACTTTC
TRBV9	TRBJ2-1	-	-	CASSQRLEEGAWEQFF	TGTGCCAGCAGCCAAAGATTGGAGGAGGGGGCCTGGGAGCAGTTCTTC
TRBV7-2	TRBJ2-5	-	TRBD1	CASSIDRGSQETQYF	TGTGCCAGCAGCATAGACAGGGGTAGTCAAGAGACCCAGTACTTC